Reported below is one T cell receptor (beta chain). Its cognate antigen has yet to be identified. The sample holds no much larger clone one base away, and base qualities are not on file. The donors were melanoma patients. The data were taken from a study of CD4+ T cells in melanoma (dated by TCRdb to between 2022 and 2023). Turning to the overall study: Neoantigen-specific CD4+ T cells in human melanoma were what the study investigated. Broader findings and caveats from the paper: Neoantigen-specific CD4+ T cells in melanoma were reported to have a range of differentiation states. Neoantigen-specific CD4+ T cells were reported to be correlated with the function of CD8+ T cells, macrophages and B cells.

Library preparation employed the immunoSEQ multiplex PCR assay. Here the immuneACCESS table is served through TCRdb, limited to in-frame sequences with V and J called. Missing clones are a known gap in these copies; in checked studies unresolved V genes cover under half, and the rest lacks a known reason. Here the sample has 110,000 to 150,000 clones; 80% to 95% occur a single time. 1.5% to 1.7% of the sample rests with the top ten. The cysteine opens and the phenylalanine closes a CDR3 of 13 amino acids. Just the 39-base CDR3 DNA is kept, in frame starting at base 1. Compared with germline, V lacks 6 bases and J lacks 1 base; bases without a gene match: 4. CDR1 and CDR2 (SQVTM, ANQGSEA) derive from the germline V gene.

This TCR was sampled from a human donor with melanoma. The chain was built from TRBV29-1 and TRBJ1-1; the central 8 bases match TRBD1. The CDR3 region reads CSVLQGGNTEAFF. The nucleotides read TGCAGCGTCCTACAGGGGGGGAACACTGAAGCTTTCTTT.